The 13 T cell receptor beta chains presented below share a single source sample, sequenced in a study of blood T cell repertoires in COVID-19. Repertoires were generated with immunoSEQ multiplex PCR, while TCRdb's copy carries only in-frame clones and drops some. Counted here are 50,000 to 75,000 clones, around 92% occurring once; the ten biggest clones make up 4.6%. The sequenced sample consisted of peripheral blood. These TCRs come from a man aged 45-60 years with active COVID-19.

The chain combines TRBV3-1 (or the pseudogene TRBV3-2) with TRBJ2-3, with TRBD1 matching over 7 bases. Germline values: CDR1 LGHDT, CDR2 YNNKEL (reference sequence). The V segment lost 2 bases and the J segment 4 bases; nucleotides outside the gene matches: 6. This CDR3 spans 15 amino acids. In nucleotides, the CDR3 is TGTGCCAGCAGCCAACCAGGGGGTAAATCAGATACGCAGTATTTT. Translated: CASSQPGGKSDTQYF.

V gene TRBV6-6 combines with J gene TRBJ1-5, with D possibly being TRBD1 (6 bases). The CDR3 contains 14 residues. The V end was cut by 5 bases, the J end by 5 bases, with 13 bases between. From germline, CDR1 is MNHNY and CDR2 SVGAGI (reference sequence). The DNA of the CDR3 is TGTGCCAGCAGTAGGGGGTTGCCGGATCAGCCCCAGCATTTT. Its translation is CASSRGLPDQPQHF.

The chain has TRBV29-1 and TRBJ1-5; D gene unclear. Germline V lookup: CDR1 SQVTM, CDR2 ANQGSEA. The V end lost 7 bases, the J end lost 4 bases, and 14 bases lay between the germline ends. CDR3 length equals 13 residues. The DNA for the CDR3 is TGCAGCGACCGCCGCAGGTGGAATCAGCCCCAGCATTTT. Translating it yields CSDRRRWNQPQHF.

Only one count was recorded for this clone. This chain joins TRBV3-1 (or the pseudogene TRBV3-2) and TRBJ2-7; 8 bases align to TRBD2. Trimming at V came to 0 bases and at J to 3 bases, leaving 7 bases not matched to a gene. The CDR3 consists of 16 residues. Looked up from germline, CDR1 is LGHDT and CDR2 is YNNKEL (reference sequence). The CDR3 nucleotides read TGTGCCAGCAGCCAAGATCTGGGGACTAGAGGCTACGAGCAGTACTTC. This sequence encodes CASSQDLGTRGYEQYF.

This rearrangement joins TRBV5-8 to TRBJ1-2; D ambiguous. CDR3 length equals 14 residues. Per germline, CDR1 SGHTS and CDR2 YDEGEE. Trimming left V 5 bases short and J 0 bases short, with 11 bases between. The CDR3 loop is CASSRSPANYGYTF. DNA for the CDR3: TGTGCCAGCAGTAGAAGTCCGGCTAACTATGGCTACACCTTC.

The CDR3 sequence is CASTRQFTNEKLFF. DNA for the CDR3: TGTGCCAGCACCCGACAGTTCACGAATGAAAAACTGTTTTTT. This sequence joins TRBV28 and TRBJ1-4; D is possibly TRBD1 (5 bases). The germline V gene encodes CDR1 MDHEN and CDR2 SYDVKM. The CDR3 totals 14 residues. V dropped 7 bases and J dropped 5 bases, with 14 bases sitting between them.

V usage is TRBV5-1 and J usage is TRBJ2-1; possible D gene TRBD2, 5 bases. CDR1 and CDR2 (germline): SGHRS, YFSETQ. Trimming shortened V by 4 bases and J by 8 bases, and 13 bases separated the two germline ends. This CDR3 contains 13 residues. This CDR3 is CASSPGLQYEQFF. For the CDR3, the DNA is TGCGCCAGCAGCCCAGGACTTCAATATGAGCAGTTCTTC. The variable domain in full, completed from reference TRBV5-1 and TRBJ2-1, reads KAGVTQTPRYLIKTRGQQVTLSCSPISGHRSVSWYQQTPGQGLQFLFEYFSETQRNKGNFPGRFSGRQFSNSRSEMNVSTLELGDSALYLCASSPGLQYEQFFGPGTRLTVL.

V usage is TRBV29-1 and J usage is TRBJ1-3, with D tentatively TRBD1 (5 bases). Trimming shortened V by 8 bases and J by 0 bases, and 17 bases separated the two germline ends. Germline loops: CDR1 SQVTM, CDR2 ANQGSEA. The CDR3 runs 15 residues. The CDR3 DNA reads as TGCAGCACCTCGACAGCCTCCAACTCTGGAAACACCATATATTTT. Translated, it gives CSTSTASNSGNTIYF.

V is TRBV10-2 and J is TRBJ2-3; tentatively, D is TRBD2 (5 bases). The germline V gene encodes CDR1 WSHSY and CDR2 SAAADI. Between the trimmed V and J ends, which lost 1 base and 0 bases, there was a span of 11 bases. This CDR3 contains 16 residues. The CDR3 loop reads CASSELASRSTDTQYF. DNA for the CDR3: TGCGCCAGCAGTGAGTTGGCTAGCAGAAGCACAGATACGCAGTATTTT.

This chain connects TRBV7-9 to TRBJ2-1, with 11 bases that match TRBD2. Unmatched junction bases numbered 5, after V lost 3 bases and J lost 7 bases. The CDR3 runs 15 residues. CDR1 is SEHNR, CDR2 FQNEAQ, per germline (reference sequence). In DNA form, the CDR3 reads TGTGCCAGCAGCTTTGCTAGCGGGAGGAAAAATGAGCAGTTCTTC. Its translation: CASSFASGRKNEQFF.

V gene TRBV4-2 combines with J gene TRBJ2-1; maybe TRBD1 (6 bases). This CDR3 has 15 amino acids. The V end lost 5 bases, the J end lost 4 bases, and 15 bases lay between the germline ends. Per the germline V gene, CDR1 is LGHNA and CDR2 is YNFKEQ. The CDR3 here is CASSVDRANYNEQFF. In nucleotides, the CDR3 is TGTGCCAGCAGCGTGGACAGAGCTAATTACAATGAGCAGTTCTTC.

The chain is built from TRBV3-1 (or the pseudogene TRBV3-2) and TRBJ2-5; D is undetermined. V dropped 4 bases and J dropped 1 base, with 10 bases sitting between them. CDR1 and CDR2 from the germline V gene are LGHDT and YNNKEL (reference sequence). The CDR3 runs to 14 residues. The CDR3, as DNA: TGTGCCAGCAGCCCCGCTACAGTCCAAGAGACCCAGTACTTC. As protein: CASSPATVQETQYF.

This clone was seen a single time. The rearrangement uses TRBV5-4 and TRBJ1-6; D possibly corresponds to TRBD1 (6 bases). Trimming took 2 bases from V and 4 from J, leaving 10 bases between them. The CDR3 has 15 amino acids. Germline V gene lookup returns CDR1 SGHNT and CDR2 YYREEE (reference sequence). DNA of the CDR3: TGTGCCAGCAGCTTAGGGGGGGTATATAATTCACCCCTCCACTTT. This codes for CASSLGGVYNSPLHF.